This TCR beta chain emerged from a study of blood T cells in healthy people across ages. CDR1 and CDR2 from the germline V gene are DFQATT and SNEGSKA (reference sequence). The CDR3 spans 12 residues. The V and J ends lost 3 bases and 4 bases respectively, with 9 bases between them. Next came a second PCR, run for about 6 to 11 cycles, which used a sample-barcoded 5' primer along with a J-beta primer mix. TCRdb analysed the 5' RACE reads with MiXCR anew, one entry per CDR3 protein. This table has some 730,000 distinct CDR3 sequences, roughly 20% appearing once. This receptor was taken from a man aged 70 or older in good health. The sample taken for sequencing was blood. The rearrangement uses TRBV20-1 and TRBJ1-1, with D unresolved. In DNA form, the CDR3 reads TGCAGTGCTAGCGGTGGGAGCACTGAAGCTTTCTTT. Translating gives CSASGGSTEAFF.